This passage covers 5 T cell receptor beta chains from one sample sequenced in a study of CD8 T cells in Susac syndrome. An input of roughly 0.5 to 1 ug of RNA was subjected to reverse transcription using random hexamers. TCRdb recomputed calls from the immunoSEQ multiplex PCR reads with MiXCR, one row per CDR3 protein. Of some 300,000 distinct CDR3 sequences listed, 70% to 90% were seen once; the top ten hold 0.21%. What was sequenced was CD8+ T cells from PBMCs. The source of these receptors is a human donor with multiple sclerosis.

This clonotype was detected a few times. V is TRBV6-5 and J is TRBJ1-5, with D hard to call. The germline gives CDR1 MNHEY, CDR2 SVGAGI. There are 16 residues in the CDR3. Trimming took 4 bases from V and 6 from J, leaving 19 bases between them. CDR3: CASSSGPGVTFQPQHF. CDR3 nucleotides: TGTGCCAGCAGTTCTGGGCCAGGAGTTACCTTTCAGCCCCAGCATTTT.

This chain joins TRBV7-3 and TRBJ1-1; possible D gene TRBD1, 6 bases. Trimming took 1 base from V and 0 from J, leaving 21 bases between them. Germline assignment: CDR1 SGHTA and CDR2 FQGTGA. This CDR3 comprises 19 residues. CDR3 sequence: CASSLSPPLGAILNTEAFF. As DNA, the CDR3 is TGTGCCAGCAGCTTAAGCCCCCCTTTGGGGGCTATCCTGAACACTGAAGCTTTCTTT.

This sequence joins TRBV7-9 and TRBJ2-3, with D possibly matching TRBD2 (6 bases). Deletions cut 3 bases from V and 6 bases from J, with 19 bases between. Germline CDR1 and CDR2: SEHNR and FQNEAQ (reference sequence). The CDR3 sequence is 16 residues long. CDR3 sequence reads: CASSLFGLREADTQYF. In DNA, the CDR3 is TGTGCCAGCAGCTTGTTCGGGCTCAGGGAGGCGGATACGCAGTATTTT.

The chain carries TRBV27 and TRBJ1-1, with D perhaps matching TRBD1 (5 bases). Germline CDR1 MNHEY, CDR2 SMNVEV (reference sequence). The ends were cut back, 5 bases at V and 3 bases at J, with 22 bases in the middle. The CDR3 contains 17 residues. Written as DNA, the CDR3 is TGTGCCAGCAGTCCGCGGGACCCTGGGCGCAGGGACACTGAAGCTTTCTTT. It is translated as CASSPRDPGRRDTEAFF.

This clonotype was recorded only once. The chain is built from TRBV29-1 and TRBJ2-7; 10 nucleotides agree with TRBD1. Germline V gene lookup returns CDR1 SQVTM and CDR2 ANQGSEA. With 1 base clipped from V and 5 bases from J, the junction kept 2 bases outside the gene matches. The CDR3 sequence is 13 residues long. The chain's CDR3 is CSVEGTGGNEQYF. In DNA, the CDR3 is TGCAGCGTTGAAGGGACAGGGGGTAACGAGCAGTACTTC.